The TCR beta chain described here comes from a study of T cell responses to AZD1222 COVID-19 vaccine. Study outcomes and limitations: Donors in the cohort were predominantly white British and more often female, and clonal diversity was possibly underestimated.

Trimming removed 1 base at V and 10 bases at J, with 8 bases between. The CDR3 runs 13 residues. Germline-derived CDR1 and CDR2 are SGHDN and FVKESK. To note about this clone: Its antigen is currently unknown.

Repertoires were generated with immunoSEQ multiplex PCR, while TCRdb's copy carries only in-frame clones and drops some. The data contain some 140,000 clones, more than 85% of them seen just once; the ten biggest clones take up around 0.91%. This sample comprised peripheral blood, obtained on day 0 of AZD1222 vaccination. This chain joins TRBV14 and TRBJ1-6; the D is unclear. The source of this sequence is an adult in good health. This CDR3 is CASSQAFESPLHF. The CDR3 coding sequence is TGTGCCAGCAGCCAAGCGTTCGAATCACCCCTCCACTTT.